This T cell receptor beta chain was retrieved from a study of regulatory T cells in long-lasting Graves disease. About the research overall: Antithyroid drug use was under 3 months in newly diagnosed Graves' patients. Points from the study as a whole: Accuracy was possibly reduced by small sample size. Patients whose Graves' disease persisted exhibited lower TCR diversity than those newly diagnosed.

Time point indicated: newly diagnosed GD, antithyroid drugs for less than 3 months. Generation of the TCR library employed RNA extracted from PBMCs. V shed 3 bases, J shed 3 bases, and the junction held 13 bases outside the gene matches. Germline V gene lookup returns CDR1 MNHEY and CDR2 SMNVEV (reference sequence). The CDR3 contains 17 residues. This clonotype was detected many times. Antigen: not known. Building the TCR beta libraries relied on iRepertoire HTBI primers, and CDR3 regions underwent Arm-PCR. Per the original methods: Analysis of the samples identified 60 to 75 TRBV and 14 TRBJ segments. TCRdb analysed the multiplex PCR reads with MiXCR anew, one entry per CDR3 protein. What appears here as the V and J calls and clone size reflects TCRdb's work, not the paper's. The repertoire includes 300,000 to 400,000 distinct CDR3 sequences, around 15% of them detected once, and about 24% sits in the top ten.

The material sequenced was peripheral blood mononuclear cells (PBMCs), taken at new diagnosis, from a patient treated with antithyroid drugs. This chain links TRBV27 with TRBJ1-1, with 7 bases fitting TRBD1. This TCR was sampled from a female donor with Graves disease. DNA for the CDR3: TGTGCCAGCAGTTTGTTACTCAACCGGGACAGCTACACTGAAGCTTTCTTT. It specifies CASSLLLNRDSYTEAFF.